The clone carrying this T cell receptor (beta chain) was seen more than once but under ten times. The entry originates in a study of T-cell reconstitution after alpha-beta-depleted transplantation in children. Using unique molecular identifiers, the investigators prepared the TCRbeta library. TCRdb re-analysed the PCR reads in MiXCR, keeping a single row per CDR3 protein. The table has 300,000 to 400,000 distinct CDR3 sequences, 13% seen once. The CDR3 runs 16 residues. V gave up 4 bases and J gave up 5 bases, with 18 bases separating them. Germline CDR1 is KGHDR and CDR2 is SFDVKD. J is TRBJ2-3 and V is TRBV24-1; D could derive from TRBD1 or TRBD2 (5 bases each). The source of this sequence is a human donor who donated a stem cell graft to a child with Fanconi anemia. The source material was PBMCs, sampled from the stem cell graft. The DNA of the CDR3 is TGTGCCACCAGTGACCCATCCGGGACGGAGCAAGATACGCAGTATTTT. Amino acid sequence: CATSDPSGTEQDTQYF.